These 9 T cell receptor beta chains came from one sample sequenced in a study of blood T cell repertoires in COVID-19. Sequencing was performed with immunoSEQ multiplex PCR; in TCRdb, only in-frame clones are kept and a portion is missing. Among 95,000 to 110,000 clones listed, 82% were seen once. The sample consisted of peripheral blood. These receptors all come from a man aged 55 to 70 with acute or convalescent COVID-19.

This clone was picked up a small number of times. The chain combines TRBV5-1 with TRBJ2-3; D unresolved. The CDR3 has 13 residues. The V and J ends lost 7 bases and 2 bases respectively, with 11 bases between them. CDR1 and CDR2 from the germline V gene are SGHRS and YFSETQ. CDR3 bases: TGCGCCAGCGGTATCAGCGTCACAGATACGCAGTATTTT. Encoded protein: CASGISVTDTQYF.

V is TRBV5-6 and J is TRBJ1-2; D is uncertain. The CDR3 is made up of 12 amino acids. V dropped 4 bases and J dropped 8 bases, with 12 bases sitting between them. From germline, CDR1 is SGHDT and CDR2 YYEEEE. The CDR3 protein is CASSLLGSGYTF. The DNA of the CDR3 is TGTGCCAGCAGCCTGCTGGGGAGCGGCTACACCTTC.

V gene TRBV11-2 combines with J gene TRBJ1-4; D gene unclear. V was trimmed by 5 bases and J by 0 bases, leaving 7 bases between them. The CDR3 is 14 residues long. Germline loops: CDR1 SGHAT, CDR2 FQNNGV. The CDR3 DNA reads as TGTGCCAGCAGCCAGGATGCAACTAATGAAAAACTGTTTTTT. Its translation: CASSQDATNEKLFF.

The V and J genes are TRBV7-2 and TRBJ1-3; weak D call: TRBD1 (5 bases). CDR3 size: 15 residues. V lost 1 base and J lost 0, with 7 bases in between. Per the germline V gene, CDR1 is SGHTA and CDR2 is FQGNSA. This CDR3 is CASSLETASGNTIYF. The CDR3 DNA reads TGTGCCAGCAGCTTAGAGACAGCCTCTGGAAACACCATATATTTT.

The genes are TRBV7-9 and TRBJ2-6; D is unresolved. The CDR3 extends over 15 amino acids. Germline values: CDR1 SEHNR, CDR2 FQNEAQ (reference sequence). Trimming removed 3 bases from V and 4 bases from J, with 10 bases in between. The CDR3 loop reads CASSFSGNGANVLTF. The CDR3 DNA follows: TGTGCCAGCAGCTTCTCGGGTAACGGGGCCAACGTCCTGACTTTC.

The rearrangement uses TRBV9 and TRBJ1-5; D unresolved. V dropped 0 bases and J dropped 2 bases, with 12 bases sitting between them. CDR1 is SGDLS, CDR2 YYNGEE, per germline. This CDR3 is built from 16 residues. CDR3: CASSVGGDPRNQPQHF. CDR3 coding DNA: TGTGCCAGCAGCGTAGGTGGAGACCCACGCAATCAGCCCCAGCATTTT. The variable domain in full, with the rest retrieved from reference TRBV9 and TRBJ1-5, is DSGVTQTPKHLITATGQRVTLRCSPRSGDLSVYWYQQSLDQGLQFLIQYYNGEERAKGNILERFSAQQFPDLHSELNLSSLELGDSALYFCASSVGGDPRNQPQHFGDGTRLSIL.

V is TRBV30 and J is TRBJ1-4; no firm D call. Germline CDR1 and CDR2: GTSNPN and SVGIG (reference sequence). CDR3 size: 14 residues. V was cut by 0 bases and J by 8 bases, with 13 bases left in between. The CDR3 region is CAWSVGGGPEKLFF. CDR3 DNA sequence: TGTGCCTGGAGTGTTGGAGGAGGGCCGGAAAAACTGTTTTTT.

This clone was seen a few times. The CDR3 loop reads CATRPSSNQPQHF. The CDR3 DNA follows: TGTGCCACCAGACCGAGTAGCAATCAGCCCCAGCATTTT. This chain joins TRBV15 and TRBJ1-5; D ambiguous. Germline values: CDR1 LNHNV, CDR2 YYDKDF (reference sequence). The CDR3 extends over 13 amino acids. V lost 6 bases to trimming and J lost 0 bases, with 6 bases between them.

The chain joins TRBV3-1 (or the pseudogene TRBV3-2) to TRBJ1-3; D is uncertain. The CDR3 covers 16 residues. The germline V gene encodes CDR1 LGHDT and CDR2 YNNKEL (reference sequence). The V gene lost 1 base and the J gene lost 0 bases, with 10 bases spanning the gap. CDR3 protein: CASSQVGEGSGNTIYF. In DNA, the CDR3 is TGTGCCAGCAGCCAAGTGGGAGAAGGCTCTGGAAACACCATATATTTT.